This T cell receptor beta chain was retrieved from a study of blood T cell repertoires in COVID-19. About the study: Both acute and convalescent COVID-19 samples were obtained from the United States, Italy and Spain. Sample material is recorded as cDNA or gDNA derived from T cells, B-cell-depleted T cells, or PBMCs.

As originally analysed: Researchers report that nucleated cell counts were estimated from reference gene primer amplification. Clones were read by immunoSEQ multiplex PCR, and TCRdb kept only the in-frame ones, dropping some. V and J calls and clone size are as listed in that table; D and trimming were resolved from the DNA. The sample holds 180,000 or so clones, 87% seen once. Germline V gene data show CDR1 as KGHDR and CDR2 as SFDVKD. The CDR3 runs 16 residues. Trimming pared 6 bases from V and 2 bases from J, leaving 16 bases between. This chain connects TRBV24-1 to TRBJ1-5; unclear D gene. Sequencing was carried out using peripheral blood. The sequence derives from a woman aged 50 to 65 with acute or convalescent COVID-19. The chain's CDR3 is CATSYSQPWGNQPQHF. CDR3 nucleotide sequence: TGTGCCACCAGTTACAGCCAACCTTGGGGCAATCAGCCCCAGCATTTT.